This is a list of T cell receptor beta chains from one sample in a study of identical twins. In TCRdb, the 5' RACE reads were re-called with MiXCR into one record per CDR3 protein. The data contain roughly 630,000 distinct CDR3 sequences, roughly 6.6% of them singletons. A further study also used this sample, focusing on yellow fever vaccine responses in identical twins.

The sequenced material came from PBMCs. Every receptor here comes from a woman between 18 and 29 years old in good health. Both conserved end residues are part of each CDR3. D genes are given only for firm matches. Clone size, where shown, is once, few, many, or a class for clones that have expanded.

-	TRBV20-1	TRBJ2-5	many	TGCAGTGCTCCTCTAGCGCCCCAAGAGACCCAGTACTTC	CSAPLAPQETQYF
-	TRBV27	TRBJ2-5	many	TGTGCCAGCAGTTACACCTACCAAGAGACCCAGTACTTC	CASSYTYQETQYF
-	TRBV24-1	TRBJ2-1	many	TGTGCCACCACCGGCGGTAGCTCCTACAATGAGCAGTTCTTC	CATTGGSSYNEQFF
-	TRBV4-1	TRBJ1-2	-	TGTGCCAGCAGCCAGGGACACCTCTATGGCTACACCTTC	CASSQGHLYGYTF
-	TRBV2	TRBJ2-1	many	TGTGCCAGCTCCACCAGAGGTGAGCAGTTCTTC	CASSTRGEQFF
TRBD2	TRBV20-1	TRBJ2-7	-	TGCAGTGCAGACCCGCTAGCGGGATCCTACGAGCAGTACTTC	CSADPLAGSYEQYF
TRBD2	TRBV6-1	TRBJ2-1	few	TGTGCCAGCAGTGGGACTAGCGGGCGCTACAATGAGCAGTTCTTC	CASSGTSGRYNEQFF
TRBD1	TRBV20-1	TRBJ1-1	many	TGCAGTGCTAACCCGACAGGGAGGAACACTGAAGCTTTCTTT	CSANPTGRNTEAFF
-	TRBV11-2	TRBJ2-5	many	TGTGCCAGCAGCTTTTGGGGGAAAGAGACCCAGTACTTC	CASSFWGKETQYF
TRBD1	TRBV5-1	TRBJ2-5	many	TGCGCCAGCAGCACGGAGACAGGGAATCCAGAGACCCAGTACTTC	CASSTETGNPETQYF
-	TRBV5-1	TRBJ2-1	-	TGCGCCAGCAGCTTGGGGTTAGCGGCTGCCTACAATGAGCAGTTCTTC	CASSLGLAAAYNEQFF
TRBD1	TRBV6-2/TRBV6-3	TRBJ1-5	few	TGTGCCAGCAGATCCGACAGGGGAGCCCAGCCCCAGCATTTT	CASRSDRGAQPQHF
-	TRBV11-2	TRBJ2-2	few	TGTGCCAGCAGCTTAATTCCCGACTTAACCGGCGGGGAGCTGTTTTTT	CASSLIPDLTGGELFF
-	TRBV9	TRBJ1-6	many	TGTGCCAGCAGCGTACCCCCGTGGGGGCGCGGTAATTCACCCCTCCACTTT	CASSVPPWGRGNSPLHF
-	TRBV28	TRBJ2-1	-	TGTGCCAGCAGTTCTCTATGGGGGAGACCCTTGGATGAGCAGTTCTTC	CASSSLWGRPLDEQFF
-	TRBV5-1	TRBJ2-5	many	TGCGCCAGCGAACAAGGGGGCCGGCAGACCGGGGGGACCCAGTACTTC	CASEQGGRQTGGTQYF
-	TRBV4-1	TRBJ2-5	few	TGCGCCAGCAGCCCTACACGGCAAGAGACCCAGTACTTC	CASSPTRQETQYF
-	TRBV4-2	TRBJ2-2	-	TGTGCCAGCAGCCAAGAGGCTGAGACCGGGGAGCTGTTTTTT	CASSQEAETGELFF
-	TRBV29-1	TRBJ1-1	-	TGCAGCGTTGCAGGGGAGACTGAAGCTTTCTTT	CSVAGETEAFF
-	TRBV20-1	TRBJ2-1	many	TGCAGTGCGCCTACTTACCTCTCCTACAATGAGCAGTTCTTC	CSAPTYLSYNEQFF
TRBD2	TRBV5-1	TRBJ2-7	-	TGCGCCAGCAGCTTGGTCCCGACTAGCGGCAGCTCCTACGAGCAGTACTTC	CASSLVPTSGSSYEQYF
TRBD1	TRBV6-5	TRBJ2-1	-	TGTGCCAGCAGTTACTTGGGACAGGATTACAATGAGCAGTTCTTC	CASSYLGQDYNEQFF
-	TRBV12-3/TRBV12-4	TRBJ1-1	many	TGTGCCAGCAGTTTAACTTGGCAGGTGAACACTGAAGCTTTCTTT	CASSLTWQVNTEAFF
-	TRBV15	TRBJ2-5	many	TGTGCCACCAGCAGCTCCAGGGGTACCCGAGAGACCCAGTACTTC	CATSSSRGTRETQYF
-	TRBV5-1	TRBJ1-2	many	TGCGCCAGCAGCAACACCCGTAACTATGGCTACACCTTC	CASSNTRNYGYTF
-	TRBV2	TRBJ2-7	many	TGTGCCAGCAACCTTAGGGGGAGGTCCTACGAGCAGTACTTC	CASNLRGRSYEQYF
TRBD2	TRBV20-1	TRBJ2-7	many	TGCAGTGCTAGTTTTAGCGGGAGTTGGTACGAGCAGTACTTC	CSASFSGSWYEQYF
-	TRBV6-5	TRBJ2-1	-	TGTGCCAGCAGTTACCCGCGGGCCTCCTACAATGAGCAGTTCTTC	CASSYPRASYNEQFF
-	TRBV29-1	TRBJ1-1	-	TGCAGCGTTGAAGTTTGGAGACGAACAGGGCTCAACATGAACACTGAAGCTTTCTTT	CSVEVWRRTGLNMNTEAFF